These 19 T cell receptor beta chains share one sample of origin, sequenced in a study of tumor-infiltrating lymphocytes in primary liver carcinoma (TCRdb year 2017). The run used an Illumina HiSeq 2500. A constant-region primer and ProtoScript II reverse transcriptase were used to reverse-transcribe TCRbeta-specific cDNA from roughly 480 ng total RNA. The TCRbeta libraries were prepared through three rounds of nested multiplex PCR following a slightly modified ARM-PCR procedure. Multiplex TRBV1-TRBV30 forward primers and a Cbeta reverse primer were used in the first two PCR rounds, each of which was run for 10 to 11 cycles. TCRdb ran its own pipeline on the public reads, namely fastp trimming at Q25 and MiXCR clone calling, and kept in-frame beta chains. Here each entry gathers all rows of one CDR3 protein and keeps the most common genes and DNA. Recorded for this sample are about 30,000 distinct CDR3 sequences; about 71% of them occurred a single time. Around a third of the sample belongs to the ten largest clones.

Without any cell sorting, total RNA and DNA were co-extracted from roughly 18-30 mg of bulk tissue using the AllPrep DNA/RNA mini kit. Sequencing was done on a sample of liver tumor tissue from sampling region 3. What the cell subset or site label conveys for this sample: tumor region T3, left-lateral pole. The receptors derive from a woman in her twenties or thirties with primary liver carcinoma and hepatitis B virus infection.

This chain joins TRBV6-6 and TRBJ2-7; D unclear. This CDR3 region has 13 residues. V lost 6 bases to trimming and J lost 7 bases, with 16 bases between them. Per germline, CDR1 MNHNY and CDR2 SVGAGI (reference sequence). CDR3 in amino acids: CASSRKDRHEQYF. The CDR3, as DNA: TGTGCCAGCAGCCGAAAGGATCGCCATGAGCAGTACTTC.

On this clonotype itself: It may be a read error: a sequence one base away is much more abundant. The chain carries TRBV12-3 or TRBV12-4 and TRBJ2-5, with 8 bases that match TRBD1. There are 13 residues in the CDR3. V lost 5 bases and J lost 10; bases outside the gene matches: 9. CDR3 region: CASSTDRARVQYF. The DNA for the CDR3 is TGTGCCAGCAGTACGGACAGGGCCAGGGTCCAGTACTTC.

With respect to this clonotype: A clone one base away is much larger, so this may be a read error. This rearrangement joins TRBV11-1 to TRBJ2-1; D gene uncertain. This CDR3 region has 16 residues. The ends were cut back, 5 bases at V and 0 bases at J, with 14 bases in the middle. In germline, CDR1 is SGHAT, CDR2 FQDESV (reference sequence). The CDR3 bases are TGTGCCAGCAGCCGCACTATATCAGGCTCCTACAATGAGCAGTTCTTC. Protein: CASSRTISGSYNEQFF. Drawing the rest from reference TRBV11-1 and TRBJ2-1, the complete variable domain is EAEVAQSPRYKITEKSQAVAFWCDPISGHATLYWYRQILGQGPELLVQFQDESVVDDSQLPKDRFSAERLKGVDSTLKIQPAELGDSAMYLCASSRTISGSYNEQFFGPGTRLTVL.

With respect to this clonotype: The conserved phenylalanine or tryptophan normally closing the CDR3 is absent here, so this likely arose from a read error. No DNA is shown, since the ends of the CDR3 on it are uncertain; the CDR3 is the one TCRdb lists. This chain joins TRBV6-1 and TRBJ1-1. A total of 14 residues make up the CDR3, ends included. CDR1 MNHNS and CDR2 SASEGT come from the germline V gene. CDR3 sequence: CASSDVTLKTEAFY.

Worth noting for this clonotype: The CDR3 does not close with the conserved phenylalanine or tryptophan, likely indicating a read error. This rearrangement joins TRBV4-3 to TRBJ2-3; 10 bases agree with TRBD1. This CDR3 contains 15 residues. Germline V gene sequence: CDR1 LGHNA, CDR2 YSLEER. In DNA, the CDR3 is TGCACCAGCAATGCCCGGGGACAGGGGCCAGATACGCAGTATTTG. Residues: CTSNARGQGPDTQYL.

Comment on this clonotype: A much larger clone sits a single nucleotide away, making a read error possible. V usage is TRBV5-6 and J usage is TRBJ1-5; 10 bases agree with TRBD1. The CDR3 sequence is 16 residues long. CDR1 is SGHDT, CDR2 YYEEEE, per germline. Unmatched junction bases numbered 7, after V lost 0 bases and J lost 7 bases. CDR3 sequence (DNA): TGTGCCAGCAGCTTGGCCGGGACAGGGGACAAACAGCCCCAGCATTTT. It codes for CASSLAGTGDKQPQHF. Combining the CDR3 with reference TRBV5-6 and TRBJ1-5 gives the whole variable domain DAGVTQSPTHLIKTRGQQVTLRCSPKSGHDTVSWYQQALGQGPQFIFQYYEEEERQRGNFPDRFSGHQFPNYSSELNVNALLLGDSALYLCASSLAGTGDKQPQHFGDGTRLSIL.

On this clonotype itself: This clone may be a read error of a much larger clone one base away. This rearrangement joins TRBV11-3 to TRBJ2-7; possibly TRBD2 for D (7 bases). V shed 8 bases and J shed 0 bases, with 20 bases lying between them. There are 16 residues in the CDR3. Germline V gene sequence: CDR1 SGHNT, CDR2 YENEEA. CDR3 DNA sequence: TGTGCCAGCTGTTTGGGAGGGACAAGCGGCTCCTACGAGCAGTACTTC. It codes for CASCLGGTSGSYEQYF.

With regard to this clonotype: With a much larger clone just one base away, this may be a read error. Here the CDR3 omits its conserved ending phenylalanine or tryptophan, so a read error is the likely source. This chain links TRBV29-1 with TRBJ2-5, with D possibly being TRBD2 (5 bases). Germline CDR1 reads SQVTM; CDR2 reads ANQGSEA. The CDR3 runs to 11 residues. In DNA, the CDR3 is TGCAGCGTCGGGAACCAAGGGACCCAGTACTCC. Translating it yields CSVGNQGTQYS.

This clonotype was recorded many times. The CDR3 is CASSWDNTGTDTQYF. The CDR3 DNA reads TGTGCCAGCAGCTGGGACAATACCGGCACAGATACGCAGTATTTT. The V gene is TRBV11-2, the J gene TRBJ2-3, with a possible D match to TRBD1 (6 bases). V lost 4 bases and J lost 1, with 12 bases in between. Germline-derived CDR1 and CDR2 are SGHAT and FQNNGV. The CDR3 contains 15 residues.

For this clonotype: In this CDR3 the conserved last residue, phenylalanine or tryptophan, is missing, so a read error is likely. V gene TRBV6-1 combines with J gene TRBJ1-1; possible D gene TRBD1, 5 bases. This CDR3 region has 12 residues. Trimming pared 5 bases from V and 6 bases from J, leaving 10 bases between. Germline loops: CDR1 MNHNS, CDR2 SASEGT. CDR3 amino acids: CASSPQDPEAFI. CDR3 in DNA: TGTGCCAGCAGTCCACAGGACCCTGAAGCTTTCATT.

This clonotype came up a few times. The junction shows a germline mismatch at one end, possibly a read error. The chain joins TRBV11-3 to TRBJ2-1; 7 bases map to TRBD2. The CDR3 covers 15 residues. Germline CDR1 is SGHNT and CDR2 is YENEEA. CDR3 sequence: CANSLDGGVYNEQFF. In DNA form, the CDR3 reads TGTGCCAACAGCTTAGATGGGGGGGTCTACAATGAGCAGTTCTTC.

About this clonotype: An end of the junction differs from the germline gene, which may be a read error. This chain uses TRBV28 with TRBJ2-7, with D uncertain. Germline V gene data show CDR1 as MDHEN and CDR2 as SYDVKM. The CDR3 sequence is 14 residues long. CDR3 region: CASSVGQSSYEQCF. CDR3 nucleotides: TGTGCCAGCAGTGTGGGCCAAAGCTCCTACGAGCAGTGCTTC.

This clonotype was seen at least ten times. The genes are TRBV5-6 and TRBJ2-7; 7 bases match TRBD2. V trimming: 5 bases; J trimming: 0 bases; junction bases outside the gene matches: 8. CDR1 SGHDT and CDR2 YYEEEE come from the germline V gene. CDR3 size: 15 residues. The DNA of the CDR3 is TGTGCCAGCAGTTCCCGGATAGCGGGCTCCTACGAGCAGTACTTC. It encodes CASSSRIAGSYEQYF.

Notes on this clonotype: Mismatch with germline at one junction end may stem from a read error. The chain combines TRBV10-3 with TRBJ2-1; D remains ambiguous. Germline V CDR1 and CDR2: ENHRY, SYGVKD. The CDR3 length is 14 residues. This chain's CDR3 is CAINPTATLDEQFF. CDR3 DNA: TGTGCCATCAATCCCACGGCGACCCTGGATGAGCAGTTCTTT.

This clonotype appeared a single time. The chain links TRBV14 to TRBJ2-2, with D unresolved. Germline V lookup: CDR1 SGHDN, CDR2 FVKESK. V was pared by 2 bases and J by 12 bases, with 22 bases between. This CDR3 is built from 16 residues. The CDR3 sequence: CASSQKLTTNTGKLFF. The CDR3, as DNA: TGTGCCAGCAGCCAAAAACTCACAACGAACACCGGAAAGCTGTTTTTT. The variable domain in full, with the rest retrieved from reference TRBV14 and TRBJ2-2, is EAGVTQFPSHSVIEKGQTVTLRCDPISGHDNLYWYRRVMGKEIKFLLHFVKESKQDESGMPNNRFLAERTGGTYSTLKVQPAELEDSGVYFCASSQKLTTNTGKLFFGEGSRLTVL.

For this clonotype: The germline gene is not matched at one end of the junction; a read error may be the cause. The V and J genes are TRBV6-2 or TRBV6-3 and TRBJ2-1; D might be TRBD2 (5 bases). Germline V gene lookup returns CDR1 MNHEY and CDR2 SVGEGT. The CDR3 covers 12 residues. In nucleotides, the CDR3 is TGCACCAGCGGACTGCCTCCGAGAGAGCAGTTCTTC. Amino acid sequence: CTSGLPPREQFF.

This clonotype has a count of ten or more. The J gene is TRBJ2-3, the V gene TRBV6-4, with 8 bases that match TRBD2. The CDR3 extends over 14 amino acids. V lost 3 bases to trimming and J lost 1 base; unmatched junction nucleotides: 0. CDR1 and CDR2 from the germline V gene are MRHNA and SNTAGT. The CDR3 DNA reads TGTGCCAGCAGTGAGCGGGAGGGCACAGATACGCAGTATTTT. Protein sequence: CASSEREGTDTQYF.

With respect to this clonotype: One end of the junction does not line up with germline, which may come from a read error. The CDR3, as DNA: TGTGCCAGCAGCCAAGAAAGTCTAGTGGGAGGGCCAACAGATACGCAGTATTTC. Its protein is CASSQESLVGGPTDTQYF. This chain uses TRBV4-3 with TRBJ2-3; 7 bases agree with TRBD2. The germline gives CDR1 LGHNA, CDR2 YSLEER. The CDR3 is made up of 18 amino acids.

As for this clonotype: A much bigger clone sits one base away, suggesting this may be a read error. V gene TRBV11-2 combines with J gene TRBJ2-3, with TRBD2 matching 10 bases. CDR1 and CDR2 (germline): SGHAT, FQNNGV. V lost 2 bases to trimming and J lost 6 bases; unmatched junction nucleotides: 8. The CDR3 totals 16 residues. In DNA form, the CDR3 reads TGTGCCAGCAGCTTATCCGGAGGGACTAGCGCTGATACGCAGTATTTT. Translating gives CASSLSGGTSADTQYF. Variable domain in full (rest from reference TRBV11-2 and TRBJ2-3): EAGVAQSPRYKIIEKRQSVAFWCNPISGHATLYWYQQILGQGPKLLIQFQNNGVVDDSQLPKDRFSAERLKGVDSTLKIQPAKLEDSAVYLCASSLSGGTSADTQYFGPGTRLTVL.